This record concerns one T cell receptor (beta chain) sequence. Its matching antigen is unknown. The sample comes from a study of OX40 agonist ivuxolimab in advanced cancers. Findings and caveats of the study: Among the lowest peripheral clonal expansion occurred in 0.1-3.0 mg/kg partial responders. On average, CD8+ T cells had more expanded clones than CD4+.

TCRdb's copy holds only in-frame clones and misses some; the assay was immunoSEQ multiplex PCR. The profile covers more than 65,000 clones, with approximately 89% appearing a single time and around 0.4% taken by the ten largest. Trimming took off 5 bases at V and 0 bases at J, with 11 bases between the two ends. The CDR3 is 15 amino acids. Per the germline V gene, CDR1 is MDHEN and CDR2 is SYDVKM. People who had autoimmune disease history or systemic immunosuppression were excluded. The sequence came from an adult with an advanced solid tumor such as melanoma, head and neck, liver or kidney cancer. This sequence joins TRBV28 and TRBJ1-5; D unclear. The source material was CD4+ or CD8+ T cells sorted from blood, sampled in a trial of the OX40 agonist ivuxolimab. The CDR3 protein is CASSPGDNSNQPQHF. DNA for the CDR3: TGTGCCAGCAGTCCTGGAGATAATAGCAATCAGCCCCAGCATTTT.